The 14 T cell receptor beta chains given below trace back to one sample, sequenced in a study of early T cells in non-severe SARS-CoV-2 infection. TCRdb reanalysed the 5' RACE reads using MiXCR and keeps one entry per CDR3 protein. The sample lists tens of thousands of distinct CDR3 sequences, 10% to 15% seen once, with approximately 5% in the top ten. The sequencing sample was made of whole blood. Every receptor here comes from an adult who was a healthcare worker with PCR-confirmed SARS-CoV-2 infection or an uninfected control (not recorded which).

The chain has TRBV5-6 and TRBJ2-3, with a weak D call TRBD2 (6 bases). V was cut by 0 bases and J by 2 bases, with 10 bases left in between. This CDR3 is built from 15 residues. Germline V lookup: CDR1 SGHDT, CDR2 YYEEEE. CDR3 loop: CASSLVGGPTDTQYF. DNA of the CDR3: TGTGCCAGCAGCTTGGTTGGAGGGCCCACAGATACGCAGTATTTT.

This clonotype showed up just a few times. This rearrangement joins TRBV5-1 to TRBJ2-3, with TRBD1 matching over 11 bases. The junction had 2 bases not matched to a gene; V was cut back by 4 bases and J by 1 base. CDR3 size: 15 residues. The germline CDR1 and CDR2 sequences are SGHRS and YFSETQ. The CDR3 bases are TGCGCCAGCAGCGGACAGGGGGCTCGCACAGATACGCAGTATTTT. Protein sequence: CASSGQGARTDTQYF.

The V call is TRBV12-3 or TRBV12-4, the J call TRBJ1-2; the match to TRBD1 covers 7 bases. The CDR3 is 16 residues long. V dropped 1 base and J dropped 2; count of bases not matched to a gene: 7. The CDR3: CASSLDSGGGNYGYTF. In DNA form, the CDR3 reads TGTGCCAGCAGTTTAGATAGTGGAGGGGGCAACTATGGCTACACCTTC.

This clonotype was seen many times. DNA for the CDR3: TGCGCCAGCAGCTTGTGGACAGGGTCTTGGGATAATGAAGCTTTCTTT. This codes for CASSLWTGSWDNEAFF. The chain carries TRBV5-1 and TRBJ1-1, with 8 bases identical to TRBD1. Germline CDR1 is SGHRS and CDR2 is YFSETQ. V shed 1 base and J 7 bases; nucleotides not matched to a gene: 12. There are 16 residues in the CDR3. Supplemented by reference TRBV5-1 and TRBJ1-1, the full variable domain reads KAGVTQTPRYLIKTRGQQVTLSCSPISGHRSVSWYQQTPGQGLQFLFEYFSETQRNKGNFPGRFSGRQFSNSRSEMNVSTLELGDSALYLCASSLWTGSWDNEAFFGQGTRLTVV.

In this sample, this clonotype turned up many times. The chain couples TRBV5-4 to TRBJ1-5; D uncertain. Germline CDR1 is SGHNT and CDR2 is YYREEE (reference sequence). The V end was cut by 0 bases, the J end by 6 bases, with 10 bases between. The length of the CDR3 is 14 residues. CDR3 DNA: TGTGCCAGCAGCTTGGAGGGAGCTGGTCAGCCCCAGCATTTT. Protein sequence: CASSLEGAGQPQHF.

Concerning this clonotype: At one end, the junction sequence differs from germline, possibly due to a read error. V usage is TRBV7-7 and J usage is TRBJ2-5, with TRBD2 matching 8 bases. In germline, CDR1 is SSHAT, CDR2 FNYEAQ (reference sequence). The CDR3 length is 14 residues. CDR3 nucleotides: TGTGCTAGCAGCATTACAGCGGGAGCGGAGACCCAGTACTTC. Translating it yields CASSITAGAETQYF.

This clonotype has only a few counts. The CDR3 loop reads CASSLGLAGPHNEQFF. CDR3 bases: TGCGCCAGCAGCCTAGGACTAGCGGGGCCGCACAATGAGCAGTTCTTC. This chain joins TRBV5-1 and TRBJ2-1; 12 bases are shared with TRBD2. V shed 4 bases, J shed 5 bases, and the junction held 7 bases outside the gene matches. The CDR3 contains 16 residues. Germline CDR1 reads SGHRS; CDR2 reads YFSETQ.

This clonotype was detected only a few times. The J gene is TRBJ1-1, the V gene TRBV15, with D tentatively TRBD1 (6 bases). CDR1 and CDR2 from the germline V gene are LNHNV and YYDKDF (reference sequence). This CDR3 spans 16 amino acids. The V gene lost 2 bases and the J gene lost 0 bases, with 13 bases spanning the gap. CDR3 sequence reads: CATSRRQAIMNTEAFF. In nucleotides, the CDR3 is TGTGCCACCAGCAGACGACAGGCAATAATGAACACTGAAGCTTTCTTT.

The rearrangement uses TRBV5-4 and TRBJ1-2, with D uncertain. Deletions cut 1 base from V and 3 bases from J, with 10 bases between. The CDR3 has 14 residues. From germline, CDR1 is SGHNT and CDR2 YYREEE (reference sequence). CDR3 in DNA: TGTGCCAGCAGCTTGATCCAGGAACACTATGGCTACACCTTC. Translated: CASSLIQEHYGYTF.

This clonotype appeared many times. CDR3: CASSSRAGGRNEQFF. CDR3 nucleotide sequence: TGTGCCAGCAGCTCCCGCGCGGGAGGGCGCAATGAGCAGTTCTTC. The chain employs TRBV11-3 and TRBJ2-1; 9 bases are shared with TRBD2. This CDR3 has 15 amino acids. CDR1 is SGHNT and CDR2 is YENEEA in the germline V gene. Germline trimming cut 4 bases from V and 6 bases from J; bases unmatched to any gene: 7.

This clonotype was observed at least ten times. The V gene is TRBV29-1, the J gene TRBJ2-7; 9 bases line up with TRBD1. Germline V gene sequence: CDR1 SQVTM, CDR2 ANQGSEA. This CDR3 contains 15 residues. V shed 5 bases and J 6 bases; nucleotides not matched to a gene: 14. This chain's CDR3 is CSVHDYGTGQGEQYF. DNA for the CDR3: TGCAGCGTTCACGATTACGGGACAGGGCAAGGCGAGCAGTACTTC.

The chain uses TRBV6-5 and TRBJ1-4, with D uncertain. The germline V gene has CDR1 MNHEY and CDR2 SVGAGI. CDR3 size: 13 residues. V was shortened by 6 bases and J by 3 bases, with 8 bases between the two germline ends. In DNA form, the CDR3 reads TGTGCCAGCAGGGATGCTCCTAATGAAAAACTGTTTTTT. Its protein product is CASRDAPNEKLFF.

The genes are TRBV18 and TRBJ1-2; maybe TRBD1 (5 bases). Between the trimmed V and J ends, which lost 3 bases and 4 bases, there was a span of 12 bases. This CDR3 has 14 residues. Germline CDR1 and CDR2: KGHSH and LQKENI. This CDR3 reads CASSPARDLYGYTF. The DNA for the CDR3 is TGTGCCAGCTCACCCGCGCGGGACCTCTATGGCTACACCTTC.

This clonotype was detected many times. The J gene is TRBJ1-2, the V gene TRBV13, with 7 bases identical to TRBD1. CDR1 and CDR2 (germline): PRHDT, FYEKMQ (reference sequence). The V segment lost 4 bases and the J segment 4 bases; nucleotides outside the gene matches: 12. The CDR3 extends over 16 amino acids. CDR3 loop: CASSYSLRQGGYGYTF. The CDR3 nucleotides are TGTGCCAGCAGCTATTCCTTAAGACAGGGTGGCTATGGCTACACCTTC.